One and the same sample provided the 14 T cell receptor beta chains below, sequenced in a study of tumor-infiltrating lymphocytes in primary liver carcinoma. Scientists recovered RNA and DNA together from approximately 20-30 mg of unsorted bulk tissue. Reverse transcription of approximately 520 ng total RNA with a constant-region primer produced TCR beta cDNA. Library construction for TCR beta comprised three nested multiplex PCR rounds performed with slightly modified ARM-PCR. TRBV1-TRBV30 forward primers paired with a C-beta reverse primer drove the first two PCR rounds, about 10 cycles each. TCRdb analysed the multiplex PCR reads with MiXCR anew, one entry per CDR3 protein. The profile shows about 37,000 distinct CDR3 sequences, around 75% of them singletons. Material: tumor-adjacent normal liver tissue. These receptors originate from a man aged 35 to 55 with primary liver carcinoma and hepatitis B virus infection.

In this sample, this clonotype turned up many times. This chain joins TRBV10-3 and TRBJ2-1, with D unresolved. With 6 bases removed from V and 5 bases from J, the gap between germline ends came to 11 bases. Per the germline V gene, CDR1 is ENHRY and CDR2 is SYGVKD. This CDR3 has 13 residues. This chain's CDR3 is CAISRIGDNEQFF. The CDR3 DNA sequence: TGTGCCATCAGCCGAATAGGAGACAATGAGCAGTTCTTC.

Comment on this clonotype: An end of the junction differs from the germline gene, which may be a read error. Here the CDR3 reads CACSMGGDRGISLSGANILTF. The CDR3 nucleotides are TGTGCCTGCAGCATGGGGGGAGACAGGGGCATTTCGCTCTCTGGGGCCAACATCCTGACTTTC. The chain is built from TRBV11-2 and TRBJ2-6; 8 nucleotides line up with TRBD1. CDR1 and CDR2 (germline): SGHAT, FQNNGV. The CDR3 is 21 amino acids. The entire variable domain, with the rest obtained from reference TRBV11-2 and TRBJ2-6, is as follows: EAGVAQSPRYKIIEKRQSVAFWCNPISGHATLYWYQQILGQGPKLLIQFQNNGVVDDSQLPKDRFSAERLKGVDSTLKIQPAKLEDSAVYLCACSMGGDRGISLSGANILTFGAGSRLTVL.

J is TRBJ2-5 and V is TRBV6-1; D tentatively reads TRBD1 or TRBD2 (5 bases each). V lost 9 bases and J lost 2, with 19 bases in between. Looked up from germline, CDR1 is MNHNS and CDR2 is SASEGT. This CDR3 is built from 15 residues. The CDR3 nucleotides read TGTGCCAGTACCCCCTCTTGGGGGAGTCAAGAGACCCAGTACTTC. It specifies CASTPSWGSQETQYF.

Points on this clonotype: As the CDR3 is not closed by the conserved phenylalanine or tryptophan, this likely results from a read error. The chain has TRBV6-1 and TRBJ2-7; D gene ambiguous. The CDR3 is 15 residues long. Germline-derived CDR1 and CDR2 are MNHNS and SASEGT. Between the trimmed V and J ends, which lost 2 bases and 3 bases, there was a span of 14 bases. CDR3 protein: CASSENIYLFYEQYY. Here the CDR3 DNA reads TGTGCCAGCAGTGAAAACATCTACCTCTTCTACGAGCAGTACTAT.

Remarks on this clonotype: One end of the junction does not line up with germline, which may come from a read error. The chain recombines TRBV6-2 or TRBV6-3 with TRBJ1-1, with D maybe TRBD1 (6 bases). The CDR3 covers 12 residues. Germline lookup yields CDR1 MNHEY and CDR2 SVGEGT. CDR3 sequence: CASRGRGGEVLF. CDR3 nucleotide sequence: TGTGCCAGCAGGGGGAGGGGGGGTGAAGTCCTCTTT.

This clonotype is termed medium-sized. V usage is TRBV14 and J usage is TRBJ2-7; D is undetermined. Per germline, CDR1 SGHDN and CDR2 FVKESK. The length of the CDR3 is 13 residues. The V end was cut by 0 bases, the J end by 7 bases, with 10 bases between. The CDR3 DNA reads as TGTGCCAGCAGCCAAGATATATTGGGGGAGCAGTACTTC. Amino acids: CASSQDILGEQYF.

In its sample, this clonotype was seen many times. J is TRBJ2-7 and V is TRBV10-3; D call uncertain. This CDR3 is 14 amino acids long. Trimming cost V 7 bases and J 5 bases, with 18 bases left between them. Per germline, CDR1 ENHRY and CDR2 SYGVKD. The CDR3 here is CAITPAGLVDEQYF. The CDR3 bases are TGTGCCATCACCCCGGCAGGCCTAGTAGACGAGCAGTACTTC.

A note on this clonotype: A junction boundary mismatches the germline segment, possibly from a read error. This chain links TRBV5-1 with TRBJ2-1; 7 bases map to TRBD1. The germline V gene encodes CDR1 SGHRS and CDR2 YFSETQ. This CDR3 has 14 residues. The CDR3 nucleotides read TGCGCCGGCAGCTTCTCAGGGGGTTATAACGAGCAGTTCTTC. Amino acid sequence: CAGSFSGGYNEQFF.

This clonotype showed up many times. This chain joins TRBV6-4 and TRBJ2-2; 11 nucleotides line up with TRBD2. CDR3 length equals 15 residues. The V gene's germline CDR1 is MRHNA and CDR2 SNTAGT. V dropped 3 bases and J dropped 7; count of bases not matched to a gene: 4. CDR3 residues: CASSELAGVSGELFF. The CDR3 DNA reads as TGTGCCAGCAGTGAACTAGCGGGAGTAAGCGGGGAGCTGTTTTTT.

CDR3 nucleotides: TGTGCTAACAGCTTAGATCTTGGAGGGCTCAGGCTGTTTTTT. Its protein is CANSLDLGGLRLFF. V is TRBV11-2 and J is TRBJ1-4; D unclear. This CDR3 has 14 residues. CDR1 is SGHAT, CDR2 FQNNGV, per germline.

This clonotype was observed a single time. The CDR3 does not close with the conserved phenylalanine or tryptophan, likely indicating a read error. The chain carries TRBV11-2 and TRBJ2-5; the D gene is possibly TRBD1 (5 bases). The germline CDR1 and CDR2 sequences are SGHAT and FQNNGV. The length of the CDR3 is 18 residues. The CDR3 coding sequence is TGTGTCAGCAGCCCTAACTCAATCCAGGGTACTGGGCGGGAGACCCAGTACTTA. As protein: CVSSPNSIQGTGRETQYL.

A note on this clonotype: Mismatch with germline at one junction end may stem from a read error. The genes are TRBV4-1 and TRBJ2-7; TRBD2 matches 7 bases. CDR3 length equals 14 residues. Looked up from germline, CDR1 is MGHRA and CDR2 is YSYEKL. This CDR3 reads CASSHTSDFYKQYF. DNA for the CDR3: TGCGCCAGCAGTCATACTAGCGATTTCTACAAGCAGTACTTC.

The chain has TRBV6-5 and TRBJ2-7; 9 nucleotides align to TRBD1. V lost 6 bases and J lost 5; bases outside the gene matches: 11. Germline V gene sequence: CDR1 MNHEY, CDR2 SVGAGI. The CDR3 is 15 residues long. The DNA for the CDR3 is TGTGCCAGCAGCCCACAGGGGGCGTATTCCCACGAGCAGTACTTC. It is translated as CASSPQGAYSHEQYF.

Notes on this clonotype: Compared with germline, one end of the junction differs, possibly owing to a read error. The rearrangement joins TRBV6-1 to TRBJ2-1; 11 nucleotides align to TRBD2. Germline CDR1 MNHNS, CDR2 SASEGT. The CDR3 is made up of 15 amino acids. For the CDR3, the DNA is TGTGCCAACAGTGTAGGAACTAGCGGGAGCAATGAGCAGTTCTTC. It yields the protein CANSVGTSGSNEQFF.